This TCR beta chain was observed in a study of blood T cell repertoires in COVID-19. This clone was counted only a few times. Sequencing used immunoSEQ multiplex PCR; TCRdb keeps in-frame clones, though not all of them. The sample yields a few hundred thousand clones, roughly 88% seen once. CDR1 is SGHTA and CDR2 is FQGNSA in the germline V gene. The CDR3 has 17 residues. Losses at the gene ends were 5 bases for V and 3 bases for J; bases not matched to a gene: 10. The sequencing sample was made of peripheral blood. The source of this sequence is a human donor in a cohort sampled during active COVID-19. The rearrangement links TRBV7-2 to TRBJ2-3; TRBD2 agrees at 11 bases. CDR3 residues: CASSDELAGGPTDTQYF. As DNA, the CDR3 is TGTGCCAGCAGCGATGAATTAGCGGGAGGGCCTACAGATACGCAGTATTTT.